Listed below are T cell receptor beta chains from one sample, sequenced in a study of blood T cell repertoires in COVID-19. The method was immunoSEQ multiplex PCR; TCRdb's version includes in-frame clones alone and lacks a portion of them. The sample carries approximately 300,000 clones, 90% recorded once. Sequenced material: PBMCs or T cells enriched from blood (not recorded which). Source of these receptors: a woman younger than 30 with acute COVID-19. CDR3s include the opening cysteine and the closing phenylalanine or tryptophan. Fields, in order: CDR3 DNA, CDR3 protein, J gene, D gene, V gene. A D gene is named only where the DNA matches it firmly.

CDR3 DNA: TGTGCCTCACACGGGGGGACTAGCGGCACCGGGGAGCTGTTTTTT
CDR3 protein: CASHGGTSGTGELFF
J gene: TRBJ2-2
D gene: TRBD2
V gene: TRBV6-5

CDR3 DNA: TGTGCCAGCAGCATTACCGGGACTAGAGGCGATGAGCAGTTCTTC
CDR3 protein: CASSITGTRGDEQFF
J gene: TRBJ2-1
D gene: TRBD2
V gene: TRBV7-2

CDR3 DNA: TGTGCCAGCAGCCAAGCAAACCGAGCCACTGGGGCCAACGTCCTGACTTTC
CDR3 protein: CASSQANRATGANVLTF
J gene: TRBJ2-6
D gene: .
V gene: TRBV3-1/TRBV3-2

CDR3 DNA: TGTGCCAGCAGACAGTTACGGGACAGGAGGTACAATGAGCAGTTCTTC
CDR3 protein: CASRQLRDRRYNEQFF
J gene: TRBJ2-1
D gene: TRBD1
V gene: TRBV28

CDR3 DNA: TGCGCCAGCAGCCGAGGGACAGGGGGCCCATTAACTACCTACGAGCAGTACTTC
CDR3 protein: CASSRGTGGPLTTYEQYF
J gene: TRBJ2-7
D gene: TRBD1
V gene: TRBV5-1

CDR3 DNA: TGTGCCAGCAGCTTAACCGTAGCGGGGCCCCGCTCTGATGAGCAGTTCTTC
CDR3 protein: CASSLTVAGPRSDEQFF
J gene: TRBJ2-1
D gene: TRBD2
V gene: TRBV7-3

CDR3 DNA: TGTGCCAGCAGGGCAAACAGGGGAGAGACCCAGTACTTC
CDR3 protein: CASRANRGETQYF
J gene: TRBJ2-5
D gene: TRBD1
V gene: TRBV2

CDR3 DNA: TGTGCCAGCAGTTCTCCGACTCTCGGCTACACCTTC
CDR3 protein: CASSSPTLGYTF
J gene: TRBJ1-2
D gene: .
V gene: TRBV28

CDR3 DNA: TGTGCCAGCTGGGCGTTTGGCACTGAAGCTTTCTTT
CDR3 protein: CASWAFGTEAFF
J gene: TRBJ1-1
D gene: .
V gene: TRBV6-5

CDR3 DNA: TGTGCCACCAGTGATTCCGAGGGAGGGGAGACCCAGTACTTC
CDR3 protein: CATSDSEGGETQYF
J gene: TRBJ2-5
D gene: TRBD2
V gene: TRBV24-1

CDR3 DNA: TGTGCCAGCAGCCAGGAAAATGAGCCCCAGCATTTT
CDR3 protein: CASSQENEPQHF
J gene: TRBJ1-5
D gene: .
V gene: TRBV2

CDR3 DNA: TGCGCCAGCACCCCAATACGACCCGGGACAGGGAGGAACTATGGCTACACCTTC
CDR3 protein: CASTPIRPGTGRNYGYTF
J gene: TRBJ1-2
D gene: TRBD1
V gene: TRBV23-1

CDR3 DNA: TGTGCCAGCAGTCCCAGACAGGGGGCTATGAGCAATCAGCCCCAGCATTTT
CDR3 protein: CASSPRQGAMSNQPQHF
J gene: TRBJ1-5
D gene: TRBD1
V gene: TRBV6-6

CDR3 DNA: TGCAGTGCTAGTAAGCTCACCGGGACAGCTGTATTTGGCTACACCTTC
CDR3 protein: CSASKLTGTAVFGYTF
J gene: TRBJ1-2
D gene: TRBD1
V gene: TRBV20-1

CDR3 DNA: TGTGCCACCAGTGGGTCCGGGACAGTTAATGAAAAACTGTTTTTT
CDR3 protein: CATSGSGTVNEKLFF
J gene: TRBJ1-4
D gene: TRBD1
V gene: TRBV24-1

CDR3 DNA: TGTGCCAGCACGCGGGAGGCTTCACCCTACAATGAGCAGTTCTTC
CDR3 protein: CASTREASPYNEQFF
J gene: TRBJ2-1
D gene: TRBD2
V gene: TRBV9